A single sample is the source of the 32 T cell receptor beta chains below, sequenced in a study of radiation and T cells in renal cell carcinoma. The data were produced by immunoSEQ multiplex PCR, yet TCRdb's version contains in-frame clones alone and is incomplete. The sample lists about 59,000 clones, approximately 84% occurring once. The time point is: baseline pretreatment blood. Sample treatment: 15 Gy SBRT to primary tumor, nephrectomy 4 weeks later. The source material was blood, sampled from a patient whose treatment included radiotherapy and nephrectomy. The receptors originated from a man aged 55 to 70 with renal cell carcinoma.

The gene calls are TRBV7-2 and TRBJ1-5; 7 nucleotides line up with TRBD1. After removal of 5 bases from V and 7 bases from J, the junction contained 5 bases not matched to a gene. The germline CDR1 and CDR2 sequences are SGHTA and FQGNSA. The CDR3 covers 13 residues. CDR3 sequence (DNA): TGTGCCAGCAGCGGTCAGGGGGGCCAGCCCCAGCATTTT. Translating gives CASSGQGGQPQHF.

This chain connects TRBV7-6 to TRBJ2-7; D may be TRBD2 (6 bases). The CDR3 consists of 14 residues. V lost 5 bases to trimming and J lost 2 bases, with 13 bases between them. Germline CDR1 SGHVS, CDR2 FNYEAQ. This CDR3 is CASSKRRGAYEQYF. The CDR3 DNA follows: TGTGCCAGCAGCAAAAGGAGGGGCGCCTACGAGCAGTACTTC. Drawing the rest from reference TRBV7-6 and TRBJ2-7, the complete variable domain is GAGVSQSPRYKVTKRGQDVALRCDPISGHVSLYWYRQALGQGPEFLTYFNYEAQQDKSGLPNDRFSAERPEGSISTLTIQRTEQRDSAMYRCASSKRRGAYEQYFGPGTRLTVT.

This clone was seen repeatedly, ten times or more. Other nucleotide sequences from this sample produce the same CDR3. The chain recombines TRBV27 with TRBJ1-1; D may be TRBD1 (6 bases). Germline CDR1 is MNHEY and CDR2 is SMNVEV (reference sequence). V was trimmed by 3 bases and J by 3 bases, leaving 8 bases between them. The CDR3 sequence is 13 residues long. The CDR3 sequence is CASSFGGDTEAFF. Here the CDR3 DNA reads TGTGCCAGCAGTTTCGGGGGCGACACTGAAGCTTTCTTT.

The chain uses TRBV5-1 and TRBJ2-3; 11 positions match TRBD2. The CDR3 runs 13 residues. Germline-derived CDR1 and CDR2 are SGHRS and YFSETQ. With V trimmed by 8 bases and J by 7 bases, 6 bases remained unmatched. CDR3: CASKTSGVNTQYF. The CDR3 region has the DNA TGCGCCAGTAAGACTAGCGGGGTTAATACGCAGTATTTT.

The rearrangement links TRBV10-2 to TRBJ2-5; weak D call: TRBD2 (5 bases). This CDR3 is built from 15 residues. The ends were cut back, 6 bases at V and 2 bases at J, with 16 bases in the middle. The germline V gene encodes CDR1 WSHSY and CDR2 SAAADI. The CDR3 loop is CASRTFGSAQETQYF. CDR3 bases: TGCGCCAGCAGGACCTTCGGTAGCGCACAAGAGACCCAGTACTTC.

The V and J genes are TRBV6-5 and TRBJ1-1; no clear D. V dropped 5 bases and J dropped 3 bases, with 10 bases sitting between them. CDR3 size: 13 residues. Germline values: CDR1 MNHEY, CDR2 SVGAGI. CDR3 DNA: TGTGCCAGCAGTCAAACCGGGGACACTGAAGCTTTCTTT. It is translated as CASSQTGDTEAFF.

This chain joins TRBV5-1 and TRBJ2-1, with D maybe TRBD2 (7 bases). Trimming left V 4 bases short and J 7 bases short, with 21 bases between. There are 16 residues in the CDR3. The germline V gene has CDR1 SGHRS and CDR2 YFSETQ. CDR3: CASSPWIGGAGNEQFF. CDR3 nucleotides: TGCGCCAGCAGCCCCTGGATTGGGGGGGCCGGGAATGAGCAGTTCTTC. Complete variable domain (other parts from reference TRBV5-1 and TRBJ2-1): KAGVTQTPRYLIKTRGQQVTLSCSPISGHRSVSWYQQTPGQGLQFLFEYFSETQRNKGNFPGRFSGRQFSNSRSEMNVSTLELGDSALYLCASSPWIGGAGNEQFFGPGTRLTVL.

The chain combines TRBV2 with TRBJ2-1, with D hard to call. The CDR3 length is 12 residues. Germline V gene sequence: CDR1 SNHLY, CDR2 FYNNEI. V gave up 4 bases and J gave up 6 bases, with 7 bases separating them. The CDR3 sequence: CASSGTFNEQFF. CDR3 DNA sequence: TGTGCCAGCAGTGGGACCTTCAATGAGCAGTTCTTC.

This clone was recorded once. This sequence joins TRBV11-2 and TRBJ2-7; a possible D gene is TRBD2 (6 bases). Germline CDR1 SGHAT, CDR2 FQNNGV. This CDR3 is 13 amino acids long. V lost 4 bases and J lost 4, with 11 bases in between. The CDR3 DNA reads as TGTGCCAGCAGCTCAGCCGGAGGGTACGAGCAGTACGTC. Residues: CASSSAGGYEQYV.

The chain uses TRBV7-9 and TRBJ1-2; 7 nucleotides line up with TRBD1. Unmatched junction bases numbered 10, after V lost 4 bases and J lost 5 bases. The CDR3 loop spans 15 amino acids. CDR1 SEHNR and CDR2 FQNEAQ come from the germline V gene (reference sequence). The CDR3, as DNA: TGTGCCAGCAGCTCTTTTGAGGGGGCTGGGTATGGCTACACCTTC. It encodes CASSSFEGAGYGYTF.

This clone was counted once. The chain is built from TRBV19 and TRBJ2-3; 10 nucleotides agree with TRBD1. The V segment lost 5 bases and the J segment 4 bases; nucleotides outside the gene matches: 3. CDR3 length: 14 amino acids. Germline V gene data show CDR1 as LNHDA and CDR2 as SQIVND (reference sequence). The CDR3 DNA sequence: TGTGCCAGTAGTTCGACAGGGGGCTCAGATACGCAGTATTTT. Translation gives CASSSTGGSDTQYF.

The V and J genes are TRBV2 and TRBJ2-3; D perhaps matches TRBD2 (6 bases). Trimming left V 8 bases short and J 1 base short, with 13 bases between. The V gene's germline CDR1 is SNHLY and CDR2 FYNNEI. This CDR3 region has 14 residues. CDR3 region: CASHRGTGTDTQYF. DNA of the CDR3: TGTGCCAGCCACCGGGGGACGGGCACAGATACGCAGTATTTT.

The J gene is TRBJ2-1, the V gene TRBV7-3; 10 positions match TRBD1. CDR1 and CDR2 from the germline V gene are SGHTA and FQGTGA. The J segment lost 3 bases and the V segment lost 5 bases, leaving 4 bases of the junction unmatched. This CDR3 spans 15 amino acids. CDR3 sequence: CASSRDRGIYNEQFF. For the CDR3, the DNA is TGTGCCAGCAGCCGGGACAGGGGAATCTACAATGAGCAGTTCTTC.

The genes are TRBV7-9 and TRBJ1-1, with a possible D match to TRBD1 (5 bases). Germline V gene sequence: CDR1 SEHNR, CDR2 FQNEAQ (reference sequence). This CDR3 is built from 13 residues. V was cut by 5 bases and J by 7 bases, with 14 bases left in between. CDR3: CASSTVQQVEAFF. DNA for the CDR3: TGTGCCAGCAGCACCGTCCAACAGGTTGAAGCTTTCTTT.

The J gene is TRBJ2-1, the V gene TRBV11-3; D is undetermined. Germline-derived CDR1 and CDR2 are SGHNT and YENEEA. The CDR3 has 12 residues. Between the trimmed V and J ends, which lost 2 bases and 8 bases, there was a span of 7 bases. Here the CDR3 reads CASSLRLYEQFF. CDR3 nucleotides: TGTGCCAGCAGCTTACGTCTTTATGAGCAGTTCTTC.

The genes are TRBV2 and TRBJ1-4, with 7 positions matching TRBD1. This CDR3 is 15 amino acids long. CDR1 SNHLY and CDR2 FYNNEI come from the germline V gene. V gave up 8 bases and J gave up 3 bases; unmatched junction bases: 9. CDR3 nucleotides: TGTGCCAGCTTTTCAGGGGGAGCGGCTAATGAAAAACTGTTTTTT. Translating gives CASFSGGAANEKLFF.

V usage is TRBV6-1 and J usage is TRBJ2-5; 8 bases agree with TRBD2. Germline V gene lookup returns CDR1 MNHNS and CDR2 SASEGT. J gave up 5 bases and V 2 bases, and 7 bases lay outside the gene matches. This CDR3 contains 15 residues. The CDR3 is CASSEISGVGETQYF. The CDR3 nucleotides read TGTGCCAGCAGTGAAATTAGCGGGGTGGGGGAGACCCAGTACTTC.

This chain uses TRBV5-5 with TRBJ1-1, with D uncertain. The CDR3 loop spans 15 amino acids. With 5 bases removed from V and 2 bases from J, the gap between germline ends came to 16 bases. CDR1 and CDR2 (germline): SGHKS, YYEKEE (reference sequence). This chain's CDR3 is CASSLAVASNTEAFF. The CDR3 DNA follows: TGTGCCAGCAGTCTTGCGGTGGCGTCTAACACTGAAGCTTTCTTT.

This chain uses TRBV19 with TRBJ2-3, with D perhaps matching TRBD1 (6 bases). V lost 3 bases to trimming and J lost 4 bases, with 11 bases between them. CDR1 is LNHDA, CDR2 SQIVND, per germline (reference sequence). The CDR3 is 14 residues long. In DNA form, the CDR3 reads TGTGCCAGTAGTATCCAGACAGGAGCAGATACGCAGTATTTT. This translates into CASSIQTGADTQYF.

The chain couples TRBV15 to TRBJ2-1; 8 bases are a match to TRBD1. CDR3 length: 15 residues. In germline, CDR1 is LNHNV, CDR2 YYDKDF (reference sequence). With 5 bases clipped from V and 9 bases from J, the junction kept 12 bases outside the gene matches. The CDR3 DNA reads TGTGCCACCAGCGGAGGACAGGGTCGTTCACCTGAGCAGTTCTTC. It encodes CATSGGQGRSPEQFF. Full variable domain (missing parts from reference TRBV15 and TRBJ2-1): DAMVIQNPRYQVTQFGKPVTLSCSQTLNHNVMYWYQQKSSQAPKLLFHYYDKDFNNEADTPDNFQSRRPNTSFCFLDIRSPGLGDTAMYLCATSGGQGRSPEQFFGPGTRLTVL.

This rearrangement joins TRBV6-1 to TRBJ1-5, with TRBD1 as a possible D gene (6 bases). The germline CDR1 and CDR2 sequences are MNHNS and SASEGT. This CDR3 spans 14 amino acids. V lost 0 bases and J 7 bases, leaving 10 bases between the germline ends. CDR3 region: CASSEAFDRQPQHF. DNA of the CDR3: TGTGCCAGCAGTGAAGCGTTTGACAGGCAGCCCCAGCATTTT.

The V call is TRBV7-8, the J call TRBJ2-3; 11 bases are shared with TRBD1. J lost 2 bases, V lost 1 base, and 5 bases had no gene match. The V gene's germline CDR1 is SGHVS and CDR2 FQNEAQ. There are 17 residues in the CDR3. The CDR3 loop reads CASSLDRDRGFTDTQYF. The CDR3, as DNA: TGTGCCAGCAGCTTAGACCGGGACAGGGGGTTCACAGATACGCAGTATTTT.

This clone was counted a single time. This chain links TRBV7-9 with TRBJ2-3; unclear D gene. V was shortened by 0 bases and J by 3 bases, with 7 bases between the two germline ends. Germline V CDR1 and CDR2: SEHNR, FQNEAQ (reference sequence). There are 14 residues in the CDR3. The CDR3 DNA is TGTGCCAGCAGCTTAGCGCAGGCTACAGATACGCAGTATTTT. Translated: CASSLAQATDTQYF. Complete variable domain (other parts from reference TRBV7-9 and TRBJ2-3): DTGVSQNPRHKITKRGQNVTFRCDPISEHNRLYWYRQTLGQGPEFLTYFQNEAQLEKSRLLSDRFSAERPKGSFSTLEIQRTEQGDSAMYLCASSLAQATDTQYFGPGTRLTVL.

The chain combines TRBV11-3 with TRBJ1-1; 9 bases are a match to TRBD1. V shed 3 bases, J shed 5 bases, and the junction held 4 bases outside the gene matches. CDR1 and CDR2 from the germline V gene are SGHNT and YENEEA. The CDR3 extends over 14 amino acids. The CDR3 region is CASSFEGQGTEAFF. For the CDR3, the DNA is TGTGCCAGCAGCTTTGAGGGACAGGGAACTGAAGCTTTCTTT.

The CDR3 loop is CASSPSNGRGGSYNEQFF. In DNA, the CDR3 is TGTGCCAGCTCACCATCTAACGGGAGGGGCGGCTCCTACAATGAGCAGTTCTTC. The chain carries TRBV18 and TRBJ2-1; 8 nucleotides match TRBD2. The CDR3 has 18 residues. Losses at the gene ends were 2 bases for V and 0 bases for J; bases not matched to a gene: 9. CDR1 is KGHSH and CDR2 is LQKENI in the germline V gene.

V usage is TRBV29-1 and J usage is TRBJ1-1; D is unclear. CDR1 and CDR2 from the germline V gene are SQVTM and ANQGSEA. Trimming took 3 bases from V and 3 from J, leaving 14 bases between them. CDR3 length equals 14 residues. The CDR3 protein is CSVDLSGVDTEAFF. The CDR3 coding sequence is TGCAGCGTTGATCTCTCTGGGGTAGACACTGAAGCTTTCTTT.

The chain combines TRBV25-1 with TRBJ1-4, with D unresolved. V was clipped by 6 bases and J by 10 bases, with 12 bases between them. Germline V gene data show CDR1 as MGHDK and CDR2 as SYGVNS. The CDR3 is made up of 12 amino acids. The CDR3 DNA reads TGTGCCAGCAGAGGCCTGTTGGGAAAACTGTTTTTT. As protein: CASRGLLGKLFF.

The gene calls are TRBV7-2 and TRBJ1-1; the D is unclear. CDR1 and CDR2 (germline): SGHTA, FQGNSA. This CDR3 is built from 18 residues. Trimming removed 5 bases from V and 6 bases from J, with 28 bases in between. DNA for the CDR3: TGTGCCAGCAGCCCCCGGAGATTTGGAAAGGCGACGGAATCTGAAGCTTTCTTT. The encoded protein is CASSPRRFGKATESEAFF.

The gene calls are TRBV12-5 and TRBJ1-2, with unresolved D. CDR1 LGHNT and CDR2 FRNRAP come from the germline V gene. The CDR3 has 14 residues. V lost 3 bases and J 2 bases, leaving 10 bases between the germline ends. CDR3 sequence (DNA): TGTGCTAGTGGTTTCTCTGTTAGGAACTATGGCTACACCTTC. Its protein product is CASGFSVRNYGYTF.

The CDR3 loop is CASSPGKSGSQDTQYF. DNA for the CDR3: TGCGCCAGCAGCCCCGGGAAGAGCGGGAGTCAAGATACGCAGTATTTT. V and J are TRBV10-1 and TRBJ2-3, with 8 nucleotides matching TRBD2. Per the germline V gene, CDR1 is WNHNN and CDR2 is SYGVQD (reference sequence). With V trimmed by 6 bases and J by 5 bases, 13 bases remained unmatched. CDR3 length: 16 residues.

The CDR3 protein is CASSSSGYNEQFF. CDR3 in DNA: TGTGCCAGCAGCTCTAGCGGATACAATGAGCAGTTCTTC. This chain connects TRBV7-3 to TRBJ2-1; 7 bases match TRBD2. From germline, CDR1 is SGHTA and CDR2 FQGTGA. CDR3 size: 13 residues. The V segment lost 4 bases and the J segment 4 bases; nucleotides outside the gene matches: 1.

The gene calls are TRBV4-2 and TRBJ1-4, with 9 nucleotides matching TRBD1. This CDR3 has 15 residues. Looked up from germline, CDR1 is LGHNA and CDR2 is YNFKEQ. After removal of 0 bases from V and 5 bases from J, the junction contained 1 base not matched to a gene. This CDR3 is CASSQDGQGNEKLFF. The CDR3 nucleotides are TGTGCCAGCAGCCAAGATGGACAGGGGAATGAAAAACTGTTTTTT.